A single sample gave rise to the 4 T cell receptor beta chains below, sequenced in a study of blood T cells in healthy people across ages. Together with a sample-barcoded 5' primer, a J-beta primer mix was included in a second PCR lasting about 7 to 12 cycles. TCRdb ran MiXCR on the 5' RACE reads and lists one entry per CDR3 protein. The table shows around 1,100,000 distinct CDR3 sequences, with roughly two fifths occurring only once. Sequenced material: blood. These TCRs come from a man between 18 and 29 years old in good health.

The table lists this clonotype with a few counts. The V and J genes are TRBV4-3 and TRBJ1-1, with 7 bases that match TRBD1. V dropped 1 base and J dropped 3; count of bases not matched to a gene: 8. This CDR3 has 16 amino acids. Germline loops: CDR1 LGHNA, CDR2 YSLEER. The CDR3 sequence is CASSQGTGPVDTEAFF. CDR3 in DNA: TGCGCCAGCAGCCAAGGGACAGGTCCGGTGGACACTGAAGCTTTCTTT.

J is TRBJ1-1 and V is TRBV7-9; D is unclear. Germline-derived CDR1 and CDR2 are SEHNR and FQNEAQ (reference sequence). The CDR3 sequence is 14 residues long. Trimming shortened V by 4 bases and J by 1 base, and 10 bases separated the two germline ends. CDR3 residues: CASSYGRENTEAFF. The DNA for the CDR3 is TGTGCCAGCAGCTACGGACGGGAGAACACTGAAGCTTTCTTT.

The rearrangement joins TRBV27 to TRBJ2-2, with 9 bases fitting TRBD1. J gave up 2 bases and V 5 bases, and 3 bases lay outside the gene matches. Germline V gene lookup returns CDR1 MNHEY and CDR2 SMNVEV (reference sequence). The CDR3 spans 15 residues. The CDR3 DNA follows: TGTGCCAGCAGTGTGACAGGGGGAAACACCGGGGAGCTGTTTTTT. Amino acids: CASSVTGGNTGELFF.

This clonotype has just a few counts. CDR3 DNA sequence: TGTGCCAGCTCACCAGTCTCAGGAATCTATGGCTACACCTTC. It encodes CASSPVSGIYGYTF. The genes are TRBV18 and TRBJ1-2; D remains unclear. Between the trimmed V and J ends, which lost 2 bases and 4 bases, there was a span of 11 bases. This CDR3 region has 14 residues. Germline V gene sequence: CDR1 KGHSH, CDR2 LQKENI.